A single sample gave rise to the 20 T cell receptor beta chains below, sequenced in a study of early T cells in non-severe SARS-CoV-2 infection. Each CDR3 protein gets one entry after TCRdb re-called the 5' RACE reads with MiXCR. Of approximately 69,000 distinct CDR3 sequences listed, around 11% are singletons. The sequenced material came from whole blood. These receptors originate from an adult who was a healthcare worker with PCR-confirmed SARS-CoV-2 infection or an uninfected control (not recorded which).

This clonotype was seen repeatedly, ten times or more. The V call is TRBV27, the J call TRBJ2-7; 8 bases agree with TRBD1. Germline lookup yields CDR1 MNHEY and CDR2 SMNVEV (reference sequence). The CDR3 is made up of 14 amino acids. J was trimmed by 7 bases and V by 6 bases; bases with no gene match: 11. The CDR3 DNA follows: TGTGCCAGCAGCATTACAGGGGGTCGAGGTGAGCAGTACTTC. This translates into CASSITGGRGEQYF.

A few counts support this clonotype. The chain employs TRBV30 and TRBJ2-7; 7 bases fit TRBD1. V was pared by 5 bases and J by 0 bases, with 10 bases of the junction left unmatched. The CDR3 is made up of 15 amino acids. Germline V gene lookup returns CDR1 GTSNPN and CDR2 SVGIG (reference sequence). The CDR3 nucleotides read TGTGCCTGGCAAACCGGGACAGCTAGCTCCTACGAGCAGTACTTC. Residues: CAWQTGTASSYEQYF.

This clonotype has at least ten counts. This chain joins TRBV3-1 and TRBJ2-5, with a weak D call TRBD2 (6 bases). V was clipped by 5 bases and J by 1 base, with 14 bases between them. Germline V gene data show CDR1 as LGHDT and CDR2 as YNNKEL (reference sequence). The CDR3 extends over 15 amino acids. CDR3 amino acids: CASSATPGGQETQYF. The DNA of the CDR3 is TGTGCCAGCAGCGCAACTCCCGGGGGCCAAGAGACCCAGTACTTC.

The J gene is TRBJ2-7, the V gene TRBV11-2, with D tentatively TRBD1 (6 bases). The V and J ends lost 0 bases and 5 bases respectively, with 11 bases between them. Germline CDR1 reads SGHAT; CDR2 reads FQNNGV. There are 14 residues in the CDR3. The CDR3 sequence is CASSLDPGADEQYF. Written as DNA, the CDR3 is TGTGCCAGCAGCTTAGATCCAGGGGCAGACGAGCAGTACTTC. Full variable domain (outside the CDR3, taken from reference TRBV11-2 and TRBJ2-7): EAGVAQSPRYKIIEKRQSVAFWCNPISGHATLYWYQQILGQGPKLLIQFQNNGVVDDSQLPKDRFSAERLKGVDSTLKIQPAKLEDSAVYLCASSLDPGADEQYFGPGTRLTVT.

This clonotype was recorded many times. J is TRBJ2-1 and V is TRBV20-1; the match to TRBD2 covers 7 bases. Trimming cost V 3 bases and J 0 bases; bases outside gene matches: 5. This CDR3 region has 15 residues. CDR1 is DFQATT, CDR2 SNEGSKA, per germline (reference sequence). In DNA, the CDR3 is TGCAGTGCTAGGGTCGGGGGGTCCTCCTACAATGAGCAGTTCTTC. Translated: CSARVGGSSYNEQFF.

The table lists this clonotype with many counts. V and J are TRBV10-3 and TRBJ2-6, with TRBD1 matching 9 bases. V shed 8 bases, J shed 4 bases, and the junction held 6 bases outside the gene matches. This CDR3 has 15 residues. The V gene's germline CDR1 is ENHRY and CDR2 SYGVKD. The CDR3 region is CAIGQGTVGANVLTF. For the CDR3, the DNA is TGTGCCATCGGACAGGGGACGGTCGGGGCCAACGTCCTGACTTTC.

In its sample, this clonotype was seen a few times. This CDR3 is CASSLRPGYTEAFF. CDR3 bases: TGTGCCAGCAGCTTAAGGCCAGGCTACACTGAAGCTTTCTTT. This rearrangement joins TRBV7-3 to TRBJ1-1; no firm D call. CDR3 length: 14 residues. The V gene lost 1 base and the J gene lost 3 bases, with 9 bases spanning the gap. Germline V lookup: CDR1 SGHTA, CDR2 FQGTGA. The full variable domain, with the rest looked up from reference TRBV7-3 and TRBJ1-1, is GAGVSQTPSNKVTEKGKYVELRCDPISGHTALYWYRQSLGQGPEFLIYFQGTGAADDSGLPNDRFFAVRPEGSVSTLKIQRTERGDSAVYLCASSLRPGYTEAFFGQGTRLTVV.

This clonotype has just a few counts. The V call is TRBV6-1, the J call TRBJ2-2; TRBD1 matches 10 bases. From germline, CDR1 is MNHNS and CDR2 SASEGT. The CDR3 has 14 amino acids. Losses at the gene ends were 11 bases for V and 6 bases for J; bases not matched to a gene: 9. CDR3 sequence reads: CAGGDRGMPGELFF. The CDR3 bases are TGTGCCGGAGGGGACAGGGGAATGCCCGGGGAGCTGTTTTTT.

This clonotype was detected many times. J is TRBJ1-5 and V is TRBV20-1; 9 bases line up with TRBD1. There are 14 residues in the CDR3. V lost 6 bases to trimming and J lost 6 bases; unmatched junction nucleotides: 9. Germline V CDR1 and CDR2: DFQATT, SNEGSKA (reference sequence). CDR3 DNA sequence: TGCAGTGCCCCAGGGGACAGGGAAGGTCAGCCCCAGCATTTT. Translating gives CSAPGDREGQPQHF.

The CDR3 sequence is CASSLDVAGSQYF. CDR3 sequence (DNA): TGTGCCAGCAGCTTAGATGTGGCGGGGTCCCAGTACTTC. The rearrangement joins TRBV11-2 to TRBJ2-7; D possibly corresponds to TRBD2 (6 bases). The V end lost 0 bases, the J end lost 10 bases, and 13 bases lay between the germline ends. The CDR3 covers 13 residues. Germline V gives CDR1 SGHAT, CDR2 FQNNGV.

This clonotype appeared a few times. The genes are TRBV12-3 or TRBV12-4 and TRBJ2-7; 7 bases line up with TRBD1. Germline trimming cut 5 bases from V and 7 bases from J; bases unmatched to any gene: 17. CDR3 size: 16 residues. CDR3 DNA: TGTGCCAGCAGTGCGCGACAGGGTGAAATCTCGGGGGAGCAGTACTTC. It encodes CASSARQGEISGEQYF.

The chain's CDR3 is CANRHSGNTIYF. The CDR3 region has the DNA TGTGCCAACCGACACTCTGGAAACACCATATATTTT. The V gene is TRBV12-3 or TRBV12-4, the J gene TRBJ1-3; D uncertain. CDR3 length: 12 residues. V lost 10 bases and J lost 0, with 7 bases in between.

This clonotype was seen many times. The gene calls are TRBV7-9 and TRBJ1-1; D not resolved. The CDR3 is 13 residues long. The V gene's germline CDR1 is SEHNR and CDR2 FQNEAQ (reference sequence). With 5 bases removed from V and 1 base from J, the gap between germline ends came to 8 bases. CDR3 residues: CASSRSTNTEAFF. The CDR3 DNA follows: TGTGCCAGCAGCCGATCAACGAACACTGAAGCTTTCTTT.

The chain uses TRBV7-2 and TRBJ1-4; no reliable D call. V shed 1 base and J shed 10 bases, with 7 bases lying between them. The length of the CDR3 is 12 residues. Germline V gene data show CDR1 as SGHTA and CDR2 as FQGNSA. The DNA for the CDR3 is TGTGCCAGCAGCTTAGGCGGTGCAAAACTGTTTTTT. It codes for CASSLGGAKLFF.

This clonotype was seen only a few times. The chain joins TRBV20-1 to TRBJ2-7; 8 bases fit TRBD1. The CDR3 sequence is 15 residues long. V gave up 1 base and J gave up 4 bases; unmatched junction bases: 9. From germline, CDR1 is DFQATT and CDR2 SNEGSKA (reference sequence). The CDR3 bases are TGCAGTGCTAGAGTTCCAGGACAGGGCTCGTACGAGCAGTACTTC. As protein: CSARVPGQGSYEQYF.

V and J are TRBV27 and TRBJ2-7, with D perhaps matching TRBD1 (6 bases). This CDR3 has 14 residues. V lost 4 bases and J 0 bases, leaving 10 bases between the germline ends. Germline V CDR1 and CDR2: MNHEY, SMNVEV (reference sequence). The CDR3 DNA follows: TGTGCCAGCAGTTATTCAGGGGTCTCCTACGAGCAGTACTTC. Its protein product is CASSYSGVSYEQYF.

This clonotype was seen repeatedly, ten times or more. The chain recombines TRBV29-1 with TRBJ1-1; 9 bases fit TRBD1. CDR1 and CDR2 from the germline V gene are SQVTM and ANQGSEA. The CDR3 contains 16 residues. V trimming: 7 bases; J trimming: 0 bases; junction bases outside the gene matches: 12. CDR3 DNA sequence: TGCAGCGCCTGGACAGGGGCCGTTTCGATGAACACTGAAGCTTTCTTT. The encoded protein is CSAWTGAVSMNTEAFF.

This clonotype was seen ten or more times. The gene calls are TRBV12-5 and TRBJ1-1; a weak D match, TRBD1 (6 bases). CDR1 is LGHNT, CDR2 FRNRAP, per germline. V lost 5 bases to trimming and J lost 0 bases, with 10 bases between them. The CDR3 loop spans 14 amino acids. The DNA for the CDR3 is TGTGCTAGTGGTCCCGGACAGATGAACACTGAAGCTTTCTTT. It encodes CASGPGQMNTEAFF.

The table lists this clonotype with many counts. V is TRBV10-3 and J is TRBJ1-1, with D possibly matching TRBD1 (6 bases). Per the germline V gene, CDR1 is ENHRY and CDR2 is SYGVKD. Trimming shortened V by 3 bases and J by 6 bases, and 14 bases separated the two germline ends. The CDR3 sequence is 14 residues long. CDR3 sequence reads: CAISDSGAGAEAFF. The CDR3 coding sequence is TGTGCCATCAGTGACTCAGGGGCGGGCGCTGAAGCTTTCTTT.

V is TRBV5-1 and J is TRBJ2-7; 10 nucleotides agree with TRBD1. V lost 6 bases to trimming and J lost 1 base; unmatched junction nucleotides: 10. Germline lookup yields CDR1 SGHRS and CDR2 YFSETQ. The CDR3 loop spans 16 amino acids. The CDR3 DNA is TGCGCCAGCAACCCAGAAGGGACAGGGGCTTCCTACGAGCAGTACTTC. This encodes CASNPEGTGASYEQYF.